A single sample gave rise to the 3 T cell receptor beta chains below, sequenced in a study of blood T cell repertoires in COVID-19 (TCRdb year 2020). The method was the immunoSEQ multiplex PCR assay. Imported from immuneACCESS, the table was reduced by TCRdb to in-frame sequences with V and J called. These copies leave out some clones; in studies compared against another copy, an unresolved V gene accounts for under half, and the cause of the remainder is not known. For this sample there are 30,000 to 40,000 clones; around 86% appear just once. Together, the top ten hold 62% of the sample. Sequencing input: peripheral blood. Receptors were obtained from an older man with acute or convalescent COVID-19.

J is TRBJ1-1 and V is TRBV12-3 or TRBV12-4; D remains ambiguous. V was pared by 4 bases and J by 1 base, with 4 bases between. CDR3 length equals 12 residues. CDR3 in amino acids: CASSYSNTEAFF. Written as DNA, the CDR3 is TGTGCCAGCAGTTACTCGAACACTGAAGCTTTCTTT.

The rearrangement joins TRBV6-2 or TRBV6-3 to TRBJ2-1; 8 bases line up with TRBD2. V shed 6 bases, J shed 6 bases, and the junction held 10 bases outside the gene matches. This CDR3 is 15 amino acids long. Germline V gene data show CDR1 as MNHEY and CDR2 as SVGEGT. The CDR3 region is CASSFTGTRSNEQFF. CDR3 DNA: TGTGCCAGCAGCTTCACCGGGACTAGGTCCAATGAGCAGTTCTTC.

This clone was seen only a few times. V and J are TRBV19 and TRBJ2-5, with 8 nucleotides matching TRBD1. From germline, CDR1 is LNHDA and CDR2 SQIVND (reference sequence). This CDR3 spans 13 amino acids. The V gene end was trimmed by 6 bases and the J gene end by 3 bases; junction bases not matched to a gene: 3. This CDR3 reads CASSRGREETQYF. The CDR3 DNA sequence: TGTGCCAGTAGCAGGGGGCGGGAAGAGACCCAGTACTTC.